The 13 T cell receptor beta chains below were found in one sample sequenced in a study of T cells after yellow fever vaccination. Each CDR3 protein gets one entry after TCRdb re-called the 5' RACE reads with MiXCR. The sample lists some 560,000 distinct CDR3 sequences, about a sixth seen once, with roughly a sixth in the top ten. This material consisted of PBMCs, taken about 5 days after the first yellow fever vaccination. These receptors all come from a man aged 18 to 35 who received the YFV17D yellow fever vaccine.

With respect to this clonotype: The junction differs from germline at one of its ends, possibly a read error. The V gene is TRBV7-7, the J gene TRBJ2-3; 7 nucleotides agree with TRBD2. This CDR3 is 15 amino acids long. CDR1 and CDR2 from the germline V gene are SSHAT and FNYEAQ (reference sequence). The CDR3 region is CASSLASGATDTQYF. CDR3 DNA: TGTGCTAGCAGCTTGGCCAGCGGGGCCACAGATACGCAGTATTTT.

The table lists this clonotype with many counts. V is TRBV6-5 and J is TRBJ2-3; D is uncertain. The V and J ends lost 6 bases and 2 bases respectively, with 6 bases between them. The CDR3 runs to 12 residues. Per the germline V gene, CDR1 is MNHEY and CDR2 is SVGAGI. The CDR3 loop reads CASRTPTDTQYF. The CDR3 bases are TGTGCCAGCAGGACCCCCACAGATACGCAGTATTTT.

This clonotype has a handful of counts. The chain uses TRBV6-9 and TRBJ2-5; D is tentatively TRBD1 or TRBD2 (5 bases each). The CDR3 spans 15 residues. With 5 bases removed from V and 1 base from J, the gap between germline ends came to 14 bases. Looked up from germline, CDR1 is MNHGY and CDR2 is SVAAGI. In DNA form, the CDR3 reads TGTGCCAGCAGTACCGGGGACGCTGGCCAAGAGACCCAGTACTTC. Amino acids: CASSTGDAGQETQYF.

V is TRBV15 and J is TRBJ2-3; tentatively, D is TRBD1 or TRBD2 (6 bases each). The CDR3 covers 14 residues. V lost 8 bases, J lost 5 bases, and 17 bases lay in between. The germline V gene has CDR1 LNHNV and CDR2 YYDKDF (reference sequence). The CDR3 DNA is TGTGCCACCCACAACCCGGGGGCAGGAGATACGCAGTATTTT. Translation: CATHNPGAGDTQYF.

In DNA, the CDR3 is TGTGCCAGCAGTTCCCGGGAGGGGGCAGCCAAAAACATTCAGTACTTC. This sequence encodes CASSSREGAAKNIQYF. The chain uses TRBV12-3 or TRBV12-4 and TRBJ2-4; the D gene is possibly TRBD2 (8 bases). CDR3 size: 16 residues. V lost 4 bases, J lost 0 bases, and 13 bases lay in between.

This sequence joins TRBV6-1 and TRBJ1-2, with D tentatively TRBD1 (6 bases). V shed 5 bases and J shed 6 bases, with 22 bases lying between them. Germline-derived CDR1 and CDR2 are MNHNS and SASEGT. The CDR3 is 16 residues long. As DNA, the CDR3 is TGTGCCAGCAGTCGTTACCGAGAACAGGGATGGGATGGCTACACCTTC. Its protein product is CASSRYREQGWDGYTF.

In DNA, the CDR3 is TGCAGTGGCCGAAACCGGGGGCCTCGGGAGACCCAGTACTTC. Its translation: CSGRNRGPRETQYF. The V call is TRBV20-1, the J call TRBJ2-5; D might be TRBD1 or TRBD2, each matching 6 bases. V gave up 7 bases and J gave up 5 bases, with 20 bases separating them. CDR3 length: 14 amino acids. Per germline, CDR1 DFQATT and CDR2 SNEGSKA (reference sequence).

This clonotype was observed a handful of times. The chain uses TRBV20-1 and TRBJ2-5; the match to TRBD2 covers 10 bases. Germline V lookup: CDR1 DFQATT, CDR2 SNEGSKA (reference sequence). The CDR3 runs 15 residues. After removal of 7 bases from V and 1 base from J, the junction contained 9 bases not matched to a gene. In nucleotides, the CDR3 is TGCAGTGTAGACTCACTAGCGGGGAGCCAAGAGACCCAGTACTTC. Encoded protein: CSVDSLAGSQETQYF.

This clonotype showed up just a few times. The chain joins TRBV29-1 to TRBJ2-5; 9 nucleotides agree with TRBD2. After removal of 5 bases from V and 6 bases from J, the junction contained 13 bases not matched to a gene. In germline, CDR1 is SQVTM, CDR2 ANQGSEA. This CDR3 has 15 amino acids. Here the CDR3 reads CSVLTGAGGPKTQYF. Written as DNA, the CDR3 is TGCAGCGTTCTAACCGGGGCGGGGGGGCCAAAGACCCAGTACTTC. The entire variable domain, with the rest obtained from reference TRBV29-1 and TRBJ2-5, is as follows: SAVISQKPSRDICQRGTSLTIQCQVDSQVTMMFWYRQQPGQSLTLIATANQGSEATYESGFVIDKFPISRPNLTFSTLTVSNMSPEDSSIYLCSVLTGAGGPKTQYFGPGTRLLVL.

The rearrangement links TRBV5-1 to TRBJ2-1; D is tentatively TRBD1 or TRBD2 (5 bases each). CDR3 length: 16 residues. Germline-derived CDR1 and CDR2 are SGHRS and YFSETQ. The V end was cut by 0 bases, the J end by 4 bases, with 14 bases between. CDR3 bases: TGCGCCAGCAGCTTGGGGTGGGGGAATGGGTACAATGAGCAGTTCTTC. Amino acid sequence: CASSLGWGNGYNEQFF. The variable domain in full, with the rest retrieved from reference TRBV5-1 and TRBJ2-1, is KAGVTQTPRYLIKTRGQQVTLSCSPISGHRSVSWYQQTPGQGLQFLFEYFSETQRNKGNFPGRFSGRQFSNSRSEMNVSTLELGDSALYLCASSLGWGNGYNEQFFGPGTRLTVL.

This clonotype was seen a handful of times. This chain uses TRBV12-3 or TRBV12-4 with TRBJ2-3; TRBD2 agrees at 7 bases. This CDR3 region has 16 residues. V trimming: 5 bases; J trimming: 0 bases; junction bases outside the gene matches: 8. In DNA form, the CDR3 reads TGTGCCAGCAGTCCCCAAGCGGGAACAAGCACAGATACGCAGTATTTT. Translation: CASSPQAGTSTDTQYF.

This clonotype was detected only a few times. This chain connects TRBV4-2 to TRBJ2-1; D not resolved. V was pared by 5 bases and J by 9 bases, with 11 bases between. The CDR3 runs to 12 residues. CDR1 is LGHNA, CDR2 YNFKEQ, per germline. The CDR3 is CASSSRVSEQFF. CDR3 DNA: TGTGCCAGCAGCTCAAGAGTTAGTGAGCAGTTCTTC.

This clonotype occurred a few times. V usage is TRBV29-1 and J usage is TRBJ2-3; D is perhaps TRBD2 (7 bases). The germline CDR1 and CDR2 sequences are SQVTM and ANQGSEA. The CDR3 extends over 15 amino acids. With 4 bases removed from V and 2 bases from J, the gap between germline ends came to 16 bases. The CDR3 coding sequence is TGCAGCGTTGGTTTCCGGGGGGCCCTCACAGATACGCAGTATTTT. This gives the protein CSVGFRGALTDTQYF.